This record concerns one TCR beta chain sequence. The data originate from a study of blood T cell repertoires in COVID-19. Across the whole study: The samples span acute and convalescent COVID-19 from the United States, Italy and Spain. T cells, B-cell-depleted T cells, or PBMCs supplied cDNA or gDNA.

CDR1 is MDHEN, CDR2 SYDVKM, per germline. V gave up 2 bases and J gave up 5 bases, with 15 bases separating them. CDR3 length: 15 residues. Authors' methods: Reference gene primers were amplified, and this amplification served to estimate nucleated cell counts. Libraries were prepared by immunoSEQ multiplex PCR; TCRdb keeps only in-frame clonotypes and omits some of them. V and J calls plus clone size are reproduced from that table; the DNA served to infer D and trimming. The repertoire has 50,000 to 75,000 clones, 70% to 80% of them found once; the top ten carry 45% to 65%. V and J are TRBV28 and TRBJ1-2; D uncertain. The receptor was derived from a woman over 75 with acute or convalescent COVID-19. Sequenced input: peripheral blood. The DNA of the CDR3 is TGTGCCAGCAGTTTACCCGCCCAGAGGTATTATGGCTACACCTTC. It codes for CASSLPAQRYYGYTF.